The present entry profiles one TCR beta chain with its context. These data originate in a study of Graves' ophthalmopathy and Graves' hyperthyroidism. Germline V lookup: CDR1 MNHEY, CDR2 SVGEGT. V was shortened by 2 bases and J by 6 bases, with 17 bases between the two germline ends. The CDR3 length is 15 residues. Beta-chain TCR CDR3 regions were amplified from RNA transcripts. HTBI primers were used in a first-round RT-PCR, which preceded a second-round multiplex PCR. One entry per CDR3 protein, called by TCRdb with MiXCR from the multiplex PCR reads. Of approximately 210,000 distinct CDR3 sequences in the sample, 25% to 30% were seen once.

The sample taken for sequencing was peripheral blood. The rearrangement joins TRBV6-2 or TRBV6-3 to TRBJ2-7; D not certain. The clonotype was recovered from a man aged 50 or older with Graves' ophthalmopathy. The DNA for the CDR3 is TGTGCCAGCAGTTACGGACGGGTGGGGTTCGGCGAGCAGTACTTC. It codes for CASSYGRVGFGEQYF.